These 15 T cell receptor beta chains share one sample of origin, sequenced in a study of preoperative IRX-2 immunotherapy in early breast cancer. The assay was immunoSEQ multiplex PCR, and TCRdb's table has in-frame clones only and misses some. The table lists about 3,400 clones, about four fifths of them singletons. Documented treatment: preoperative locoregional IRX-2 cytokine immunotherapy. Sequences were derived from tumor tissue, sampled after IRX-2 immunotherapy. These receptors were taken from a human donor with breast cancer.

This sequence joins TRBV11-3 and TRBJ2-1, with a possible D match to TRBD2 (7 bases). The CDR3 extends over 15 amino acids. Per germline, CDR1 SGHNT and CDR2 YENEEA. Trimming left V 4 bases short and J 6 bases short, with 16 bases between. CDR3: CASSSGGKQANEQFF. The CDR3 DNA reads as TGTGCCAGCAGCTCGGGGGGCAAGCAGGCCAATGAGCAGTTCTTC.

This clone occurred a few times. This sequence joins TRBV6-8 and TRBJ2-1; 7 nucleotides line up with TRBD2. Germline V gene lookup returns CDR1 MNHGY and CDR2 SAAAGT. CDR3 size: 14 residues. V trimming: 10 bases; J trimming: 2 bases; junction bases outside the gene matches: 8. The CDR3 DNA reads TGTGCCATCGGCGGGGGATCGACCTACAATGAGCAGTTCTTC. It is translated as CAIGGGSTYNEQFF.

This chain links TRBV10-2 with TRBJ2-2; tentatively, D is TRBD1 (7 bases). The CDR3 length is 17 residues. CDR1 WSHSY and CDR2 SAAADI come from the germline V gene. V was trimmed by 11 bases and J by 0 bases, leaving 22 bases between them. The CDR3 DNA follows: TGCGCCGCGGAGGGGACAGAGAAAAGAGCGAACACCGGGGAGCTGTTTTTT. Protein product: CAAEGTEKRANTGELFF.

The chain is built from TRBV11-3 and TRBJ2-6; D gene ambiguous. Germline V lookup: CDR1 SGHNT, CDR2 YENEEA. V dropped 4 bases and J dropped 0 bases, with 10 bases sitting between them. The CDR3 runs 16 residues. CDR3 region: CASSSWTVSGANVLTF. The CDR3 nucleotides are TGTGCCAGCAGCTCCTGGACGGTCTCTGGGGCCAACGTCCTGACTTTC.

The table lists this clone with a few counts. The rearrangement uses TRBV5-1 and TRBJ1-1; 7 bases fit TRBD1. CDR3 size: 16 residues. With V trimmed by 0 bases and J by 1 base, 6 bases remained unmatched. Germline V gene data show CDR1 as SGHRS and CDR2 as YFSETQ. The CDR3 loop reads CASSLAPQGPNTEAFF. The CDR3 region has the DNA TGCGCCAGCAGCTTGGCCCCACAGGGGCCGAACACTGAAGCTTTCTTT.

This clone is judged large. The J gene is TRBJ2-3, the V gene TRBV14, with TRBD2 matching over 8 bases. This CDR3 spans 16 amino acids. Germline V gene sequence: CDR1 SGHDN, CDR2 FVKESK. V lost 4 bases to trimming and J lost 4 bases; unmatched junction nucleotides: 10. DNA for the CDR3: TGTGCCAGCAGCCCCCTGAGCGGGGGAGGCCCAGATACGCAGTATTTT. Its protein product is CASSPLSGGGPDTQYF. Full variable domain (remainder filled in from reference TRBV14 and TRBJ2-3): EAGVTQFPSHSVIEKGQTVTLRCDPISGHDNLYWYRRVMGKEIKFLLHFVKESKQDESGMPNNRFLAERTGGTYSTLKVQPAELEDSGVYFCASSPLSGGGPDTQYFGPGTRLTVL.

This chain links TRBV6-8 with TRBJ2-2; D gene ambiguous. Trimming removed 5 bases from V and 4 bases from J, with 14 bases in between. Germline V gives CDR1 MNHGY, CDR2 SAAAGT. This CDR3 has 15 amino acids. The CDR3 sequence is CASSPPVFRTGELFF. CDR3 sequence (DNA): TGTGCCAGCAGTCCGCCGGTTTTTCGCACCGGGGAGCTGTTTTTT.

The CDR3 loop is CASSPSRRDRNTEAFF. The CDR3 nucleotides read TGTGCCAGCAGTCCCTCGCGACGGGACAGGAACACTGAAGCTTTCTTT. V is TRBV28 and J is TRBJ1-1, with 7 bases lining up with TRBD1. The V gene end was trimmed by 5 bases and the J gene end by 1 base; junction bases not matched to a gene: 10. The CDR3 covers 16 residues. Germline CDR1 is MDHEN and CDR2 is SYDVKM.

The rearrangement joins TRBV19 to TRBJ1-2; tentatively, D is TRBD1 (6 bases). The germline gives CDR1 LNHDA, CDR2 SQIVND (reference sequence). The CDR3 spans 13 residues. The V end lost 7 bases, the J end lost 4 bases, and 13 bases lay between the germline ends. This CDR3 reads CASNPGASYGYTF. In nucleotides, the CDR3 is TGTGCCAGTAACCCAGGGGCGAGCTATGGCTACACCTTC.

The chain is built from TRBV29-1 and TRBJ2-7; D may correspond to TRBD1 or TRBD2 (5 bases each). CDR1 and CDR2 from the germline V gene are SQVTM and ANQGSEA. This CDR3 has 14 amino acids. Between the trimmed V and J ends, which lost 1 base and 4 bases, there was a span of 14 bases. The DNA of the CDR3 is TGCAGCGTTGAAGGGCAGGGAGATTCATACGAGCAGTACTTC. The encoded protein is CSVEGQGDSYEQYF.

Regarding this clone: Germline is not matched at one junction end, which may reflect a read error. V gene TRBV6-8 combines with J gene TRBJ2-7, with 8 bases lining up with TRBD2. Per the germline V gene, CDR1 is MNHGY and CDR2 is SAAAGT. CDR3 length: 12 residues. Here the CDR3 reads CASSYIRGRQYF. Here the CDR3 DNA reads TGTGCCAGCAGTTACATCCGCGGGAGGCAGTACTTT.

This chain links TRBV14 with TRBJ1-2; D possibly corresponds to TRBD1 (6 bases). The V gene's germline CDR1 is SGHDN and CDR2 FVKESK. CDR3 length: 14 amino acids. The V end lost 0 bases, the J end lost 7 bases, and 12 bases lay between the germline ends. CDR3 sequence reads: CASSQDLPGAGYTF. CDR3 DNA sequence: TGTGCCAGCAGCCAAGATCTGCCGGGGGCTGGCTACACCTTC.

The DNA of the CDR3 is TGTGCCAGCAGTGGGCCTTCGACAGGGGGAGAGACCCAGTACTTC. It translates to CASSGPSTGGETQYF. The V call is TRBV25-1, the J call TRBJ2-5; 9 bases are a match to TRBD1. After removal of 4 bases from V and 4 bases from J, the junction contained 7 bases not matched to a gene. Germline V gives CDR1 MGHDK, CDR2 SYGVNS. This CDR3 comprises 15 residues. Looking up the rest from reference TRBV25-1 and TRBJ2-5 gives the full variable domain: EADIYQTPRYLVIGTGKKITLECSQTMGHDKMYWYQQDPGMELHLIHYSYGVNSTEKGDLSSESTVSRIRTEHFPLTLESARPSHTSQYLCASSGPSTGGETQYFGPGTRLLVL.

The chain combines TRBV15 with TRBJ2-1; 12 bases are a match to TRBD2. Trimming took 0 bases from V and 4 from J; bases not matched to a gene: 1. This CDR3 region has 16 residues. From germline, CDR1 is LNHNV and CDR2 YYDKDF (reference sequence). The CDR3 sequence: CATSRDTSGGYNEQFF. In DNA, the CDR3 is TGTGCCACCAGCAGAGACACTAGCGGGGGGTACAATGAGCAGTTCTTC.

The chain is built from TRBV6-8 and TRBJ2-5, with D unresolved. CDR3 length: 13 residues. Trimming took 6 bases from V and 4 from J, leaving 12 bases between them. Germline CDR1 is MNHGY and CDR2 is SAAAGT. The CDR3 coding sequence is TGTGCCAGCAGCCTATCCACGCTAGAGACCCAGTACTTC. Translation gives CASSLSTLETQYF.